These T cell receptor beta chains were read from a single sample in a study of cytomegalovirus exposure and HLA in healthy donors. Sequenced by immunoSEQ multiplex PCR; TCRdb stores in-frame clones only, minus some. The table has fewer than 250,000 clones, around four fifths seen once. The sample consisted of PBMCs. The source of these receptors is a male donor in good health and CMV-seronegative. CDR3s include the opening cysteine and the closing phenylalanine or tryptophan. A D gene is named only where the DNA matches it firmly. Clone size appears in some rows only: once, few, many, or a class for an expanded clone.

15 | - | TRBJ2-7 | TRBV5-4 | - | CASSLEVGQGGEQYF | TGTGCCAGCAGCTTGGAGGTGGGCCAGGGGGGCGAGCAGTACTTC
13 | - | TRBJ1-5 | TRBV2 | - | CASSDEGNQPQHF | TGTGCCAGCAGTGACGAGGGAAATCAGCCCCAGCATTTT
15 | TRBD1 | TRBJ1-4 | TRBV5-1 | - | CASSRSGTGSEKLFF | TGCGCCAGCAGCCGTTCCGGGACAGGGAGCGAAAAACTGTTTTTT
14 | - | TRBJ1-5 | TRBV28 | - | CASTQGLGLQPQHF | TGTGCCAGCACCCAGGGTTTGGGTTTGCAGCCCCAGCATTTT
15 | - | TRBJ2-6 | TRBV6-1 | once | CASSETRSGANVLTF | TGTGCCAGCAGTGAAACGCGCTCTGGGGCCAACGTCCTGACTTTC
14 | - | TRBJ1-2 | TRBV5-6 | - | CASSFWQSNYGYTF | TGTGCCAGCAGCTTCTGGCAGTCCAACTATGGCTACACCTTC
12 | - | TRBJ1-2 | TRBV28 | few | CASRVASYGYTF | TGTGCCAGCAGGGTAGCCTCTTATGGCTACACCTTC
15 | TRBD2 | TRBJ2-1 | TRBV19 | - | CASRPTSGSYNEQFF | TGTGCCAGTAGGCCGACTAGCGGGAGTTACAATGAGCAGTTCTTC
14 | TRBD2 | TRBJ2-7 | TRBV27 | - | CASRIGTSGYEQYF | TGTGCCAGCAGAATCGGGACTAGCGGATACGAGCAGTACTTC
15 | TRBD1 | TRBJ2-7 | TRBV4-1 | - | CASSPTGGPLYEQYF | TGCGCCAGCAGCCCCACAGGGGGTCCCCTCTACGAGCAGTACTTC
16 | - | TRBJ2-2 | TRBV5-4 | - | CASSSPGLLNTGELFF | TGTGCCAGCAGTTCCCCCGGACTACTGAACACCGGGGAGCTGTTTTTT
15 | TRBD2 | TRBJ2-3 | TRBV10-1 | - | CASSERRERVDTQYF | TGCGCCAGCAGTGAACGGCGGGAGCGGGTAGATACGCAGTATTTT
14 | TRBD2 | TRBJ2-7 | TRBV7-3 | - | CASSLIGGAHEQYF | TGTGCCAGCAGCTTAATCGGGGGGGCGCACGAGCAGTACTTC
17 | TRBD1 | TRBJ1-4 | TRBV25-1 | few | CASSEYKGAGTNEKLFF | TGTGCCAGCAGTGAATACAAGGGGGCAGGCACTAATGAAAAACTGTTTTTT
13 | - | TRBJ1-5 | TRBV27 | - | CASSLGENQPQHF | TGTGCCAGCAGTTTAGGGGAGAATCAGCCCCAGCATTTT
17 | TRBD2 | TRBJ2-1 | TRBV5-1 | - | CASSGGLAGGYYNEQFF | TGCGCCAGCAGCGGGGGACTAGCGGGAGGGTATTACAATGAGCAGTTCTTC
16 | TRBD2 | TRBJ2-5 | TRBV11-1 | - | CASSLALAGVGETQYF | TGTGCCAGCAGCTTAGCCCTAGCGGGAGTAGGAGAGACCCAGTACTTC
15 | - | TRBJ2-7 | TRBV4-1 | - | CASSQAPRTPYEQYF | TGCGCCAGCAGCCAAGCACCCCGAACTCCCTACGAGCAGTACTTC
16 | - | TRBJ2-7 | TRBV6-6 | once | CASSRVPGTGDYEQYF | TGTGCCAGCAGTCGCGTGCCCGGCACAGGAGACTACGAGCAGTACTTC
19 | TRBD1 | TRBJ2-6 | TRBV18 | - | CASSRTTETGGLGANVLTF | TGTGCCAGCTCCCGCACCACGGAGACAGGGGGCCTTGGGGCCAACGTCCTGACTTTC
14 | - | TRBJ2-3 | TRBV7-9 | - | CASSLVQGAYTQYF | TGTGCCAGCAGCTTAGTTCAGGGCGCTTATACGCAGTATTTT
13 | TRBD2 | TRBJ2-7 | TRBV28 | - | CASGTRGLHEQYF | TGTGCCAGCGGGACTAGAGGGCTCCACGAGCAGTACTTC
17 | TRBD2 | TRBJ2-3 | TRBV19 | - | CASSIDLLAGPTDTQYF | TGTGCCAGTAGTATAGATCTCCTAGCGGGACCCACAGATACGCAGTATTTT
14 | - | TRBJ2-7 | TRBV18 | - | CASSPPPVSYEQYF | TGTGCCAGCTCACCACCCCCCGTATCCTACGAGCAGTACTTC
15 | - | TRBJ2-3 | TRBV27 | - | CASSLNGMSTDTQYF | TGTGCCAGCAGTTTAAACGGGATGAGCACAGATACGCAGTATTTT
15 | TRBD1 | TRBJ2-5 | TRBV5-4 | - | CASSAADRGGETQYF | TGTGCCAGCAGCGCGGCCGACAGGGGAGGAGAGACCCAGTACTTC
14 | - | TRBJ2-2 | TRBV2 | - | CATATGTGTGELFF | TGTGCCACAGCAACAGGGACGGGCACCGGGGAGCTGTTTTTT
13 | - | TRBJ2-1 | TRBV18 | - | CASSLDYYNEQFF | TGTGCCAGCTCACTGGACTATTACAATGAGCAGTTCTTC
13 | - | TRBJ2-5 | TRBV5-8 | - | CASTNGPAETQYF | TGTGCCAGCACCAATGGGCCGGCGGAGACCCAGTACTTC
12 | - | TRBJ1-2 | TRBV28 | - | CASSPPRYGYTF | TGTGCCAGCAGCCCTCCGAGATATGGCTACACCTTC
15 | - | TRBJ2-5 | TRBV19 | - | CASSIEGPPQETQYF | TGTGCCAGTAGTATAGAGGGGCCACCGCAAGAGACCCAGTACTTC
15 | TRBD1 | TRBJ2-5 | TRBV7-9 | - | CASSSRDRDQETQYF | TGTGCCAGCAGCTCCCGGGACAGGGACCAAGAGACCCAGTACTTC
15 | - | TRBJ1-2 | TRBV21-1 | - | CASSAPQEGHYGYTF | TGTGCCAGCAGCGCCCCCCAGGAGGGGCACTATGGCTACACCTTC
15 | - | TRBJ2-2 | TRBV7-9 | - | CASSSRLVVNGELFF | TGTGCCAGCAGCTCTCGACTAGTGGTGAACGGGGAGCTGTTTTTT
14 | - | TRBJ1-1 | TRBV11-2 | few | CASSSNILTGEAFF | TGTGCCAGCAGCTCCAACATACTGACAGGAGAAGCTTTCTTT
15 | - | TRBJ1-1 | TRBV4-1 | few | CASSQDGRGNTEAFF | TGCGCCAGCAGCCAAGACGGCAGGGGTAACACTGAAGCTTTCTTT
14 | TRBD2 | TRBJ2-7 | TRBV5-4 | - | CASSPGGGSYEQYF | TGTGCCAGCAGTCCGGGGGGGGGATCCTACGAGCAGTACTTC
16 | TRBD2 | TRBJ2-1 | TRBV4-2 | - | CASSQDELAGRGEQFF | TGTGCCAGCAGCCAAGATGAACTAGCGGGGAGAGGTGAGCAGTTCTTC
14 | - | TRBJ2-7 | TRBV5-6 | - | CASSLTGSVDEQYF | TGTGCCAGCAGCTTAACCGGGTCCGTCGACGAGCAGTACTTC
14 | - | TRBJ1-5 | TRBV28 | - | CASSFRQGNQPQHF | TGTGCCAGCAGTTTTAGGCAGGGGAATCAGCCCCAGCATTTT
17 | TRBD2 | TRBJ2-3 | TRBV18 | - | CASSPGLAGRTADTQYF | TGTGCCAGCTCTCCCGGACTAGCGGGAAGAACCGCAGATACGCAGTATTTT
10 | - | TRBJ1-3 | TRBV2 | - | CASTGNTIYF | TGTGCCAGCACGGGAAACACCATATATTTT
15 | - | TRBJ2-1 | TRBV9 | - | CASSSRDNLFGEQFF | TGTGCCAGCAGCTCCCGGGACAATCTATTCGGTGAGCAGTTCTTC